The clone carrying this T cell receptor beta chain was counted between two and nine times. Antigen unknown. This entry belongs to a study of T-cell memory formation after mild COVID-19. Study overall: TCR clusters were mostly confined to one donor each. General study findings and limits: Researchers report contracting CD4+ clones mostly in CM and EM, with CD8+ clones in EMRA.

TCRdb reanalysed the 5' RACE reads using MiXCR and keeps one entry per CDR3 protein. The sample records hundreds of thousands of distinct CDR3 sequences, over 15% being singletons. V lost 4 bases and J 3 bases, leaving 10 bases between the germline ends. The CDR3 totals 14 residues. CDR1 and CDR2 (germline): LGHNA, YNFKEQ. Input material: PBMCs or a T cell subset sorted from them (not recorded which). The chain combines TRBV4-2 with TRBJ2-1, with D perhaps TRBD2 (5 bases). The sequence derives from a man between 18 and 29 years old who had mild COVID-19 (a few samples of this study predate the infection). Cell type and time point are not known. The CDR3 reads CASSLGRDYNEQFF. CDR3 nucleotides: TGTGCCAGCAGCCTTGGACGGGACTACAATGAGCAGTTCTTC.